The clone carrying this T cell receptor (beta chain) was observed many times. Its specificity is not known. This sample is part of a study of CD8 T cells in ankylosing spondylitis. Study outcomes and limitations: Reports of some motif variants in reactive arthritis synovial fluid and blood predate this one. Ankylosing spondylitis blood appeared to be characterized by a TCR beta motif of roughly eight highly homologous variants.

Each CDR3 protein is one row after TCRdb ran MiXCR on the 5' RACE reads. The sample records fewer than 250,000 distinct CDR3 sequences, around 19% being singletons. Trimming removed 3 bases from V and 1 base from J, with 11 bases in between. This CDR3 has 15 amino acids. The sequence came from a male donor with ankylosing spondylitis. The chain employs TRBV12-3 or TRBV12-4 and TRBJ2-3; weak D call: TRBD2 (6 bases). The specimen was blood, either unsorted or a sorted T cell fraction (not recorded which). CDR3 region: CASSLRLEGTDTQYF. The DNA for the CDR3 is TGTGCCAGCAGTTTGAGACTAGAAGGCACAGATACGCAGTATTTT.